These 28 T cell receptor beta chains came from one sample sequenced in a study of blood T cells in healthy people across ages. Alongside a J-beta primer mix, a sample-barcoded 5' primer served in a second PCR lasting about 7 to 11 cycles. TCRdb fed the 5' RACE reads into MiXCR, producing one record per CDR3 protein. The table includes approximately 800,000 distinct CDR3 sequences, roughly 60% detected once. The source material was blood. These receptor sequences come from a man aged 25-45 years in good health.

Here the CDR3 reads CSARAAGYNEQFF. Written as DNA, the CDR3 is TGCAGTGCTAGAGCCGCCGGGTACAATGAGCAGTTCTTC. This rearrangement joins TRBV20-1 to TRBJ2-1; no clear D. The V end was cut by 1 base, the J end by 4 bases, with 8 bases between. In germline, CDR1 is DFQATT, CDR2 SNEGSKA (reference sequence). This CDR3 region has 13 residues.

The V gene is TRBV6-2 or TRBV6-3, the J gene TRBJ2-4, with no clear D. The DNA end is more similar to TRBJ2-7, so the J call may be wrong. Germline-derived CDR1 and CDR2 are MNHEY and SVGEGT. This CDR3 spans 14 amino acids. CDR3: CASSYSDLTYEQYF. CDR3 in DNA: TGTGCCAGCAGTTATTCGGATCTAACCTACGAGCAGTACTTC.

The chain uses TRBV7-9 and TRBJ1-2; D possibly corresponds to TRBD1 (5 bases). Germline V gives CDR1 SEHNR, CDR2 FQNEAQ (reference sequence). The CDR3 has 13 amino acids. V shed 5 bases and J shed 11 bases, with 18 bases lying between them. The CDR3 sequence is CASSVVGDPGYTF. CDR3 sequence (DNA): TGTGCCAGCAGCGTAGTGGGAGACCCAGGGTACACCTTC.

The chain links TRBV25-1 to TRBJ2-3, with TRBD1 as a possible D gene (5 bases). The CDR3 has 16 amino acids. V was shortened by 2 bases and J by 2 bases, with 14 bases between the two germline ends. Per germline, CDR1 MGHDK and CDR2 SYGVNS. The CDR3 region has the DNA TGTGCCAGCAGTGAAGGGGCTGCCTGGGACACAGATACGCAGTATTTT. It specifies CASSEGAAWDTDTQYF.

This clonotype came up a few times. The genes are TRBV20-1 and TRBJ2-3; 7 bases are shared with TRBD2. V dropped 2 bases and J dropped 0; count of bases not matched to a gene: 5. The CDR3 spans 15 residues. Germline loops: CDR1 DFQATT, CDR2 SNEGSKA (reference sequence). CDR3 DNA: TGCAGTGCTAGAAGGGACTACCGTAGCACAGATACGCAGTATTTT. Translating it yields CSARRDYRSTDTQYF.

J is TRBJ2-1 and V is TRBV25-1; the D is unclear. CDR3 length: 14 amino acids. Germline V gene sequence: CDR1 MGHDK, CDR2 SYGVNS. With 0 bases removed from V and 4 bases from J, the gap between germline ends came to 7 bases. CDR3 residues: CASSEYGDYNEQFF. CDR3 DNA: TGTGCCAGCAGTGAATATGGGGATTACAATGAGCAGTTCTTC. Filled out from reference TRBV25-1 and TRBJ2-1, the complete variable domain reads EADIYQTPRYLVIGTGKKITLECSQTMGHDKMYWYQQDPGMELHLIHYSYGVNSTEKGDLSSESTVSRIRTEHFPLTLESARPSHTSQYLCASSEYGDYNEQFFGPGTRLTVL.

V usage is TRBV7-3 and J usage is TRBJ2-1; a possible D gene is TRBD1 (6 bases). CDR1 SGHTA and CDR2 FQGTGA come from the germline V gene. The CDR3 length is 15 residues. V lost 5 bases to trimming and J lost 3 bases, with 14 bases between them. The CDR3 DNA follows: TGTGCCAGCAGCCCTGACGGCAGGGGCTACAATGAGCAGTTCTTC. This encodes CASSPDGRGYNEQFF.

This clonotype occurred a few times. The rearrangement joins TRBV27 to TRBJ2-7; perhaps TRBD1 as D (6 bases). From germline, CDR1 is MNHEY and CDR2 SMNVEV (reference sequence). CDR3 length equals 16 residues. Trimming stripped 2 bases from V and 0 bases from J, with 14 bases between. The CDR3 loop is CASSLGPQGSSYEQYF. CDR3 sequence (DNA): TGTGCCAGCAGTTTAGGGCCACAGGGATCCTCCTACGAGCAGTACTTC.

About this clonotype: A junction end diverges from the germline sequence, so it may reflect a read error. This chain links TRBV7-7 with TRBJ2-5; no definite D call. This CDR3 region has 14 residues. Germline assignment: CDR1 SSHAT and CDR2 FNYEAQ (reference sequence). CDR3 region: CASSSPRVGETQYF. The CDR3 bases are TGTGCTAGCAGCTCCCCACGGGTCGGGGAGACCCAGTACTTC.

Only a few counts were recorded for this clonotype. The CDR3 protein is CASSQERRITDTQYF. As DNA, the CDR3 is TGTGCCAGCAGCCAAGAACGTAGGATCACAGATACGCAGTATTTT. The chain has TRBV4-2 and TRBJ2-3; D gene ambiguous. Germline assignment: CDR1 LGHNA and CDR2 YNFKEQ. The CDR3 runs to 15 residues. The V end lost 0 bases, the J end lost 2 bases, and 9 bases lay between the germline ends.

This clonotype has at least ten counts. CDR3 nucleotide sequence: TGCGCCAGCAGCTTCTCGCCTATGAACACCGGGGAGCTGTTTTTT. Its protein product is CASSFSPMNTGELFF. The V and J genes are TRBV5-1 and TRBJ2-2; no firm D call. The CDR3 has 15 amino acids. Trimming pared 2 bases from V and 1 base from J, leaving 9 bases between. Germline lookup yields CDR1 SGHRS and CDR2 YFSETQ.

This clonotype turned up a few times. This sequence joins TRBV27 and TRBJ2-4; 10 nucleotides agree with TRBD1. The junction had 6 bases not matched to a gene; V was cut back by 6 bases and J by 7 bases. This CDR3 comprises 14 residues. Per the germline V gene, CDR1 is MNHEY and CDR2 is SMNVEV (reference sequence). The CDR3 loop is CASSDWGQGNIQYF. CDR3 in DNA: TGTGCCAGCAGCGATTGGGGACAGGGGAACATTCAGTACTTC.

The rearrangement joins TRBV6-1 to TRBJ2-7; tentative D call: TRBD2 (6 bases). Germline V gene sequence: CDR1 MNHNS, CDR2 SASEGT. CDR3 length: 19 residues. V lost 0 bases and J 4 bases, leaving 25 bases between the germline ends. CDR3 protein: CASSEAHSQGRYGFYEQYF. DNA of the CDR3: TGTGCCAGCAGTGAAGCGCATTCACAAGGGAGGTATGGATTTTACGAGCAGTACTTC.

The CDR3 is CASSVGSGSTDTQYF. The CDR3 region has the DNA TGTGCCAGCAGCGTAGGCAGCGGTAGCACAGATACGCAGTATTTT. This chain connects TRBV9 to TRBJ2-3; D is perhaps TRBD2 (5 bases). Germline V gene lookup returns CDR1 SGDLS and CDR2 YYNGEE. The V and J ends lost 0 bases and 0 bases respectively, with 8 bases between them. The CDR3 consists of 15 residues.

The chain couples TRBV9 to TRBJ2-3, with 15 bases lining up with TRBD2. CDR1 and CDR2 from the germline V gene are SGDLS and YYNGEE. CDR3 length equals 18 residues. Germline trimming cut 3 bases from V and 4 bases from J; bases unmatched to any gene: 9. The CDR3: CASSAYGLAGGLADTQYF. For the CDR3, the DNA is TGTGCCAGCAGCGCTTACGGACTAGCGGGGGGGCTGGCAGATACGCAGTATTTT.

This sequence joins TRBV6-2 or TRBV6-3 and TRBJ1-1; D not certain. Trimming took 4 bases from V and 5 from J, leaving 17 bases between them. The CDR3 is made up of 15 amino acids. Germline values: CDR1 MNHEY, CDR2 SVGEGT. As DNA, the CDR3 is TGTGCCAGCAGTTTAAACATTCATGGAGGTACTGAAGCTTTCTTT. This sequence encodes CASSLNIHGGTEAFF.

The chain recombines TRBV4-3 with TRBJ2-3, with 8 bases identical to TRBD2. CDR1 and CDR2 (germline): LGHNA, YSLEER. There are 15 residues in the CDR3. V was pared by 1 base and J by 3 bases, with 3 bases of the junction left unmatched. In DNA form, the CDR3 reads TGCGCCAGCAGCCAAGGCGGGGGGATGACAGATACGCAGTATTTT. It codes for CASSQGGGMTDTQYF.

The chain links TRBV29-1 to TRBJ2-5; 7 nucleotides align to TRBD1. The CDR3 contains 12 residues. The V and J ends lost 6 bases and 2 bases, in that order; junction bases with no gene match: 3. Per the germline V gene, CDR1 is SQVTM and CDR2 is ANQGSEA. The CDR3 DNA follows: TGCAGCGTGAAGACAGGGCAAGAGACCCAGTACTTC. Translation gives CSVKTGQETQYF.

This sequence joins TRBV12-3 or TRBV12-4 and TRBJ2-3; no clear D gene. There are 14 residues in the CDR3. The V gene lost 6 bases and the J gene lost 2 bases, with 12 bases spanning the gap. The CDR3 bases are TGTGCCAGCAGCCTACCAAGGCCCACAGATACGCAGTATTTT. It yields the protein CASSLPRPTDTQYF.

This clonotype was observed a few times. The J gene is TRBJ2-7, the V gene TRBV29-1; D unresolved. V was shortened by 0 bases and J by 1 base, with 7 bases between the two germline ends. Germline CDR1 and CDR2: SQVTM and ANQGSEA. The CDR3 contains 13 residues. The CDR3 bases are TGCAGCGTTGAAGATCCTGCTTCCTACGAGCAGTACTTC. Its translation is CSVEDPASYEQYF.

The CDR3 DNA is TGTGCCAGCAGCCTCCTCACAGGGACCCCCTACAATGAGCAGTTCTTC. Translated: CASSLLTGTPYNEQFF. V and J are TRBV7-9 and TRBJ2-1; D perhaps matches TRBD1 (6 bases). V lost 5 bases, J lost 2 bases, and 16 bases lay in between. The CDR3 length is 16 residues. Germline lookup yields CDR1 SEHNR and CDR2 FQNEAQ (reference sequence).

The chain combines TRBV20-1 with TRBJ2-7; 11 bases are shared with TRBD2. CDR1 is DFQATT and CDR2 is SNEGSKA in the germline V gene (reference sequence). The V gene end was trimmed by 8 bases and the J gene end by 3 bases; junction bases not matched to a gene: 6. CDR3 length equals 13 residues. The CDR3 reads CSYPGTSGYEQYF. CDR3 in DNA: TGCAGTTACCCCGGGACTAGCGGCTACGAGCAGTACTTC.

This clonotype appeared a few times. The chain recombines TRBV27 with TRBJ2-1, with TRBD2 matching 9 bases. V shed 6 bases and J 8 bases; nucleotides not matched to a gene: 14. The CDR3 contains 16 residues. Germline V gene data show CDR1 as MNHEY and CDR2 as SMNVEV (reference sequence). CDR3 DNA sequence: TGTGCCAGCAGCTCCGCGGGGGGGCCTTCGATTCATGAGCAGTTCTTC. This codes for CASSSAGGPSIHEQFF.

The chain carries TRBV2 and TRBJ2-1; perhaps TRBD1 as D (6 bases). Germline V gene data show CDR1 as SNHLY and CDR2 as FYNNEI. The germline V and J ends were trimmed by 6 bases and 6 bases, with 18 bases remaining between them. This CDR3 spans 15 amino acids. The CDR3 loop reads CASRKGTSRFNEQFF. The CDR3 DNA follows: TGTGCCAGCAGAAAGGGGACATCCCGTTTCAATGAGCAGTTCTTC.

This rearrangement joins TRBV12-3 or TRBV12-4 to TRBJ2-3; D could derive from TRBD1 or TRBD2 (6 bases each). This CDR3 has 15 amino acids. The V gene lost 7 bases and the J gene lost 3 bases, with 17 bases spanning the gap. CDR3 in DNA: TGTGCCAGCACGATTAGGGGGGTGAGGACAGATACGCAGTATTTT. Translating gives CASTIRGVRTDTQYF.

The rearrangement links TRBV11-2 to TRBJ2-4; the D gene is possibly TRBD1 (5 bases). The CDR3 length is 14 residues. V was pared by 3 bases and J by 1 base, with 7 bases between. Germline lookup yields CDR1 SGHAT and CDR2 FQNNGV. In nucleotides, the CDR3 is TGTGCCAGCAGCTTTGCAGGGGCCAAAAACATTCAGTACTTC. Its translation is CASSFAGAKNIQYF.

This rearrangement joins TRBV20-1 to TRBJ2-1; 10 bases line up with TRBD2. V was pared by 0 bases and J by 0 bases, with 8 bases of the junction left unmatched. The length of the CDR3 is 18 residues. Germline V gene lookup returns CDR1 DFQATT and CDR2 SNEGSKA (reference sequence). For the CDR3, the DNA is TGCAGTGCTAGAGATCTTAGGAGCGGGGGGGCCTCCTACAATGAGCAGTTCTTC. Its protein product is CSARDLRSGGASYNEQFF.

This clonotype was observed a handful of times. The chain combines TRBV25-1 with TRBJ2-1; 7 bases map to TRBD1. The germline V gene encodes CDR1 MGHDK and CDR2 SYGVNS. After removal of 7 bases from V and 4 bases from J, the junction contained 10 bases not matched to a gene. This CDR3 is 15 amino acids long. CDR3 nucleotides: TGTGCCAGCAAGGATAGGGGACAGTCATACAATGAGCAGTTCTTC. It yields the protein CASKDRGQSYNEQFF.